This T cell receptor beta chain was recorded in a study of blood T cell repertoires in COVID-19. Data came from immunoSEQ multiplex PCR; TCRdb stores just in-frame clones and leaves some out. The data hold around 250,000 clones, with around 81% observed a single time. The V and J ends lost 3 bases and 7 bases, in that order; junction bases with no gene match: 5. CDR1 is SGHTA and CDR2 is FQGTGA in the germline V gene. The CDR3 totals 15 residues. The specimen was peripheral blood. This sequence originates from a man aged 50-60 years with active or convalescent COVID-19. The chain carries TRBV7-3 and TRBJ1-4; 10 bases are a match to TRBD1. CDR3 bases: TGTGCCAGCAGCTTGACAGGGGGCACGGGTGAAAAACTGTTTTTT. Translating it yields CASSLTGGTGEKLFF. Full variable domain (outside the CDR3, taken from reference TRBV7-3 and TRBJ1-4): GAGVSQTPSNKVTEKGKYVELRCDPISGHTALYWYRQSLGQGPEFLIYFQGTGAADDSGLPNDRFFAVRPEGSVSTLKIQRTERGDSAVYLCASSLTGGTGEKLFFGSGTQLSVL.